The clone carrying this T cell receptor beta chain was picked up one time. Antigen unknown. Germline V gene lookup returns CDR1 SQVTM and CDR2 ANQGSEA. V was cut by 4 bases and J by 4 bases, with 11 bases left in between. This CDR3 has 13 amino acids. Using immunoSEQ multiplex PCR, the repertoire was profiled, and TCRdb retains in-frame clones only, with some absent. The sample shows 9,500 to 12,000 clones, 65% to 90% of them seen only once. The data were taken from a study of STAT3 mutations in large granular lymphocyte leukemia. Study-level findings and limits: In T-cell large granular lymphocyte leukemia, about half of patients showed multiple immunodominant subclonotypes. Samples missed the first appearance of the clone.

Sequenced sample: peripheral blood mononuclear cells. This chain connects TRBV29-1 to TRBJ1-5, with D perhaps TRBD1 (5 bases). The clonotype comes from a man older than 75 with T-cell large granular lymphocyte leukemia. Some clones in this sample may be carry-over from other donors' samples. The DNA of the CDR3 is TGCAGCGTTGTCTGGGGGTTGAATCAGCCCCAGCATTTT. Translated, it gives CSVVWGLNQPQHF.